The clone carrying this T cell receptor beta chain was seen just once. The antigen is not known. Researchers ran the PCR with 60 Vbeta and 13 Jbeta primers. In the study's own analysis: In a later analysis, roughly 86 million unique TCR beta chains included roughly 11 million shared by two or more donors. Assay: immunoSEQ multiplex PCR; the TCRdb copy retains only in-frame clones and omits some. V and J calls and clone size follow that table, whereas D and trimming were derived from the DNA. The repertoire consists of around 190,000 clones, with about 80% occurring once and the leading ten covering 4.4%. This entry comes from a study of cytomegalovirus exposure and HLA in healthy donors. Study conclusions and caveats: Common viral pathogens seemed to be connected with several of the most significant clusters, according to a later analysis.

This CDR3 has 11 residues. V gave up 1 base and J gave up 6 bases, with 7 bases separating them. In germline, CDR1 is GTSNPN, CDR2 SVGIG (reference sequence). The origin of this receptor is a woman in her 30s in good health and CMV-seropositive. The sequencing input was PBMCs. The V and J genes are TRBV30 and TRBJ2-7, with D perhaps TRBD2 (5 bases). In DNA, the CDR3 is TGTGCCTGGAGTGCGGGGAGCGAGCAGTACTTC. It yields the protein CAWSAGSEQYF.